Below, 14 T cell receptor beta chains from the same sample are listed, as sequenced in a study of cytomegalovirus exposure and HLA in healthy donors. PCR was performed using 60 Vbeta and 13 Jbeta primers. This table comes from immunoSEQ multiplex PCR, and its TCRdb copy is limited to in-frame clones, with some not included. Of 110,000 or so clones detected, roughly 71% appear once; the ten largest clones hold almost 8.5%. Sequencing was carried out using PBMCs. The source is a man between 18 and 35 years old in good health and CMV-seropositive.

This chain connects TRBV4-2 to TRBJ1-2, with 8 bases identical to TRBD1. Unmatched junction bases numbered 3, after V lost 2 bases and J lost 7 bases. Germline CDR1 reads LGHNA; CDR2 reads YNFKEQ. The CDR3 totals 13 residues. The CDR3 DNA sequence: TGTGCCAGCAGCCAACAGGGGGCGGTTGGCTACACCTTC. As protein: CASSQQGAVGYTF.

The sample holds a few counts of this clone. The CDR3 sequence: CASSLTPLTNTGELFF. The CDR3 nucleotides are TGTGCCAGCAGTTTGACACCCCTAACGAACACCGGGGAGCTGTTTTTT. The chain carries TRBV6-4 and TRBJ2-2, with unresolved D. The germline V and J ends were trimmed by 5 bases and 0 bases, with 13 bases remaining between them. The germline CDR1 and CDR2 sequences are MRHNA and SNTAGT. The CDR3 covers 16 residues.

The gene calls are TRBV11-3 and TRBJ1-1; no firm D call. The V end was cut by 5 bases, the J end by 7 bases, with 14 bases between. The CDR3 is 13 amino acids. CDR1 is SGHNT and CDR2 is YENEEA in the germline V gene. The CDR3 is CASSTWTGDEAFF. The CDR3 DNA is TGTGCCAGCAGCACTTGGACGGGAGATGAAGCTTTCTTT.

V usage is TRBV5-1 and J usage is TRBJ2-1; 9 bases are a match to TRBD2. The V gene's germline CDR1 is SGHRS and CDR2 YFSETQ. The CDR3 covers 15 residues. V was pared by 6 bases and J by 5 bases, with 9 bases of the junction left unmatched. The CDR3 spells CASTPAGGENNEQFF. DNA for the CDR3: TGCGCCAGCACCCCCGCGGGGGGGGAAAACAATGAGCAGTTCTTC.

The chain couples TRBV30 to TRBJ2-1; 8 bases align to TRBD2. From germline, CDR1 is GTSNPN and CDR2 SVGIG (reference sequence). The V and J ends lost 2 bases and 5 bases, in that order; junction bases with no gene match: 8. The CDR3 loop spans 15 amino acids. The CDR3 DNA is TGTGCCTGGAGTTGGCGGGGGGCAAAAAACAATGAGCAGTTCTTC. This codes for CAWSWRGAKNNEQFF. The entire variable domain, with the rest obtained from reference TRBV30 and TRBJ2-1, is as follows: SQTIHQWPATLVQPVGSPLSLECTVEGTSNPNLYWYRQAAGRGLQLLFYSVGIGQISSEVPQNLSASRPQDRQFILSSKKLLLSDSGFYLCAWSWRGAKNNEQFFGPGTRLTVL.

The chain employs TRBV5-1 and TRBJ1-6, with a weak D call TRBD1 (6 bases). The germline V and J ends were trimmed by 0 bases and 7 bases, with 11 bases remaining between them. Germline V gene data show CDR1 as SGHRS and CDR2 as YFSETQ. The CDR3 contains 15 residues. Written as DNA, the CDR3 is TGCGCCAGCAGCTTGGCCCGTACAGGGAATTCACCCCTCCACTTT. It codes for CASSLARTGNSPLHF. The full variable domain, in which reference TRBV5-1 and TRBJ1-6 provide the parts outside the CDR3, is KAGVTQTPRYLIKTRGQQVTLSCSPISGHRSVSWYQQTPGQGLQFLFEYFSETQRNKGNFPGRFSGRQFSNSRSEMNVSTLELGDSALYLCASSLARTGNSPLHFGNGTRLTVT.

The J gene is TRBJ1-2, the V gene TRBV6-5, with D maybe TRBD1 (5 bases). The germline CDR1 and CDR2 sequences are MNHEY and SVGAGI. Trimming removed 0 bases from V and 5 bases from J, with 13 bases in between. This CDR3 region has 15 residues. CDR3 nucleotides: TGTGCCAGCAGTTACTCGGGGGGGGAGGGGTATGGCTACACCTTC. Translated, it gives CASSYSGGEGYGYTF.

J is TRBJ1-1 and V is TRBV19; D is undetermined. This CDR3 is 13 amino acids long. Trimming stripped 9 bases from V and 1 base from J, with 12 bases between. Germline CDR1 and CDR2: LNHDA and SQIVND (reference sequence). The CDR3 sequence: CASPNRGNTEAFF. The CDR3, as DNA: TGTGCCAGCCCAAACCGGGGGAACACTGAAGCTTTCTTT.

This clone was counted between two and nine times. The chain recombines TRBV5-5 with TRBJ1-1, with D possibly being TRBD1 (6 bases). V was pared by 2 bases and J by 5 bases, with 13 bases between. Germline V gives CDR1 SGHKS, CDR2 YYEKEE (reference sequence). The CDR3 extends over 14 amino acids. The CDR3 coding sequence is TGTGCCAGCAGCTTCCGGGGCCAGGGGACTGAAGCTTTCTTT. Protein sequence: CASSFRGQGTEAFF.

This clone has a handful of counts. This rearrangement joins TRBV7-5 to TRBJ2-5; the table gives TRBD2 as D, unverified against the DNA. TRBV7-5 is a documented pseudogene. CDR3 length: 14 residues. In nucleotides, the CDR3 is TGTGTCATTAAGGGCGGGGTCACGAGAGAGACCCAGTACTTC. Translating gives CVIKGGVTRETQYF.

The rearrangement joins TRBV5-1 to TRBJ1-2, with D tentatively TRBD1 (5 bases). The CDR3 is 14 amino acids. Germline V gene sequence: CDR1 SGHRS, CDR2 YFSETQ. The ends were cut back, 0 bases at V and 4 bases at J, with 10 bases in the middle. The CDR3 reads CASSLGQPVYGYTF. The CDR3 region has the DNA TGCGCCAGCAGCTTGGGACAGCCTGTCTATGGCTACACCTTC.

This clone was seen more than once but under ten times. The junction and the germline gene differ at one end; a read error may be behind it. This chain connects TRBV7-9 to TRBJ2-5, with TRBD2 matching 12 bases. This CDR3 contains 15 residues. CDR1 is SEHNR and CDR2 is FQNEAQ in the germline V gene (reference sequence). DNA of the CDR3: TGTTCCAGCAGGCCGACTAGCGGGGGACAAGAGACCCAGTACTTC. Its translation: CSSRPTSGGQETQYF.

The rearrangement links TRBV19 to TRBJ1-1; no reliable D call. The CDR3 totals 14 residues. Germline CDR1 LNHDA, CDR2 SQIVND (reference sequence). V was shortened by 7 bases and J by 4 bases, with 16 bases between the two germline ends. The DNA of the CDR3 is TGTGCCAGTACCCCGTCAGCCGGCGGCACTGAAGCTTTCTTT. Translation: CASTPSAGGTEAFF.

The V gene is TRBV5-1, the J gene TRBJ2-7; the match to TRBD1 covers 7 bases. The CDR3 is 14 amino acids. Germline values: CDR1 SGHRS, CDR2 YFSETQ. With 4 bases clipped from V and 6 bases from J, the junction kept 10 bases outside the gene matches. CDR3 amino acids: CASSLKTGRTEQYF. DNA of the CDR3: TGCGCCAGCAGCCTGAAGACAGGGAGAACCGAGCAGTACTTC. Full variable domain (remainder filled in from reference TRBV5-1 and TRBJ2-7): KAGVTQTPRYLIKTRGQQVTLSCSPISGHRSVSWYQQTPGQGLQFLFEYFSETQRNKGNFPGRFSGRQFSNSRSEMNVSTLELGDSALYLCASSLKTGRTEQYFGPGTRLTVT.